This TCR beta chain was identified in a study of T cells after yellow fever vaccination. V was pared by 6 bases and J by 4 bases, with 13 bases between. This CDR3 is 15 amino acids long. Per the germline V gene, CDR1 is MNHNS and CDR2 is SASEGT. Making TCR cDNA involved 5'RACE template switching, which added UMIs and a universal primer site. TCRdb re-called the 5' RACE reads with MiXCR, one entry per CDR3 protein. The sample has roughly 120,000 distinct CDR3 sequences; approximately 7.1% are singletons. This clonotype was detected ten times or more. The chain couples TRBV6-1 to TRBJ2-6; tentatively, D is TRBD1 (6 bases). This sequence originates from a man younger than 35 who received the YFV17D yellow fever vaccine. This specimen was CD4+ T cells sorted from PBMCs, taken 35 to 50 days after the first yellow fever vaccination. The CDR3 coding sequence is TGTGCCAGCAGGCCTGGGGGCGGCGGGGCCAACGTCCTGACTTTC. Its protein product is CASRPGGGGANVLTF.